These 19 T cell receptor beta chains were all obtained from the same sample, sequenced in a study of vaccination effects on CD4 cells after COVID-19. These receptors have no known antigen. Here immunoSEQ multiplex PCR was the method, and the copy in TCRdb shows in-frame clones only, minus some. The sample lists about 8,900 clones; about 75% were seen once. After around ten days in culture, the CD4+ T cells were isolated. All study participants received two doses of BNT162b2 or mRNA-1273 vaccine. The sequenced sample was CD4+ T cells from PBMCs cultured without peptide, obtained after COVID-19 vaccination. The receptors originated from a human donor who received a COVID-19 vaccine.

The J gene is TRBJ1-2, the V gene TRBV7-9; 8 bases map to TRBD1. The germline V gene encodes CDR1 SEHNR and CDR2 FQNEAQ (reference sequence). V shed 2 bases and J 7 bases; nucleotides not matched to a gene: 6. The CDR3 covers 14 residues. In nucleotides, the CDR3 is TGTGCCAGCAGCTTAAATCAGGGGGCGACTGGCTACACCTTC. It specifies CASSLNQGATGYTF.

The J gene is TRBJ2-5, the V gene TRBV9, with a tentative D call TRBD1 (5 bases). The CDR3 loop spans 17 amino acids. V dropped 3 bases and J dropped 4 bases, with 22 bases sitting between them. Germline V lookup: CDR1 SGDLS, CDR2 YYNGEE. The CDR3 coding sequence is TGTGCCAGCAGCGAAAAGTGGGGCCGCCCAGGGCGAGAGACCCAGTACTTC. This gives the protein CASSEKWGRPGRETQYF.

The gene calls are TRBV7-2 and TRBJ2-2, with D hard to call. The ends were cut back, 0 bases at V and 6 bases at J, with 5 bases in the middle. CDR3 length: 13 residues. Looked up from germline, CDR1 is SGHTA and CDR2 is FQGNSA. The CDR3 DNA reads as TGTGCCAGCAGCTTAGCGCATGCCGGGGAGCTGTTTTTT. Translating gives CASSLAHAGELFF.

The CDR3 coding sequence is TGTGCCAGCAGCTTATATCTGGGACAGACCCAGTACTTC. This codes for CASSLYLGQTQYF. This chain uses TRBV11-3 with TRBJ2-5, with D possibly called TRBD1 or TRBD2 (5 bases each). The CDR3 has 13 amino acids. Trimming removed 2 bases at V and 6 bases at J, with 10 bases between. Germline V CDR1 and CDR2: SGHNT, YENEEA.

The chain has TRBV5-1 and TRBJ2-1; D may be TRBD1 or TRBD2 (5 bases each). The CDR3 totals 15 residues. V lost 1 base and J lost 6, with 14 bases in between. CDR1 SGHRS and CDR2 YFSETQ come from the germline V gene. The CDR3 loop reads CASSLSPGTFNEQFF. CDR3 sequence (DNA): TGCGCCAGCAGCTTGTCCCCCGGGACCTTCAATGAGCAGTTCTTC.

This chain joins TRBV29-1 and TRBJ2-7; unclear D gene. Per germline, CDR1 SQVTM and CDR2 ANQGSEA. The ends were cut back, 4 bases at V and 3 bases at J, with 7 bases in the middle. The CDR3 loop spans 11 amino acids. The CDR3 DNA follows: TGCAGCGTTGGAGAACACTACGAGCAGTACTTC. It specifies CSVGEHYEQYF.

V and J are TRBV30 and TRBJ1-1; no definite D call. CDR1 and CDR2 from the germline V gene are GTSNPN and SVGIG (reference sequence). This CDR3 contains 13 residues. V gave up 5 bases and J gave up 1 base, with 11 bases separating them. CDR3: CAWFGQANTEAFF. The DNA of the CDR3 is TGTGCCTGGTTCGGTCAGGCGAACACTGAAGCTTTCTTT.

This clone was counted only a few times. This chain connects TRBV2 to TRBJ2-1; D may be TRBD1 (5 bases). V was cut by 0 bases and J by 12 bases, with 12 bases left in between. Per germline, CDR1 SNHLY and CDR2 FYNNEI. There are 13 residues in the CDR3. The CDR3, as DNA: TGTGCCAGCAGTGAAGCGCTGTACACAGGGCAGTTCTTC. Translating it yields CASSEALYTGQFF.

J is TRBJ2-7 and V is TRBV29-1, with D tentatively TRBD2 (6 bases). Per the germline V gene, CDR1 is SQVTM and CDR2 is ANQGSEA. Trimming shortened V by 8 bases and J by 2 bases, and 16 bases separated the two germline ends. The CDR3 runs to 13 residues. In nucleotides, the CDR3 is TGCAGCATCTCGGGGGAGTCGGCCTACGAGCAGTACTTC. This translates into CSISGESAYEQYF.

This CDR3 is CASSQVQGGGYTF. In DNA, the CDR3 is TGTGCCAGCAGCCAGGTACAGGGAGGTGGCTACACCTTC. The chain uses TRBV14 and TRBJ1-2; a possible D gene is TRBD1 (6 bases). V was pared by 3 bases and J by 7 bases, with 12 bases between. The germline CDR1 and CDR2 sequences are SGHDN and FVKESK. The CDR3 loop spans 13 amino acids.

This chain connects TRBV11-2 to TRBJ2-1, with D unclear. The CDR3 contains 12 residues. Germline assignment: CDR1 SGHAT and CDR2 FQNNGV. Trimming stripped 1 base from V and 5 bases from J, with 3 bases between. CDR3: CASSLGHNEQFF. As DNA, the CDR3 is TGTGCCAGCAGCTTAGGACACAATGAGCAGTTCTTC.

V gene TRBV6-2 or TRBV6-3 combines with J gene TRBJ1-2, with 7 bases matching TRBD1. CDR1 and CDR2 from the germline V gene are MNHEY and SVGEGT. Trimming took 6 bases from V and 8 from J; bases not matched to a gene: 6. The CDR3 spans 12 residues. The CDR3 is CASSQNRGGYTF. In DNA, the CDR3 is TGTGCCAGCAGCCAGAACAGGGGAGGCTACACCTTC.

The chain is built from TRBV28 and TRBJ2-3, with D tentatively TRBD2 (6 bases). Looked up from germline, CDR1 is MDHEN and CDR2 is SYDVKM. The length of the CDR3 is 15 residues. V was shortened by 6 bases and J by 3 bases, with 16 bases between the two germline ends. CDR3: CASSPRLGGTDTQYF. CDR3 DNA: TGTGCCAGCAGCCCGCGACTAGGAGGGACAGATACGCAGTATTTT.

This clone was seen more than once but under ten times. V is TRBV4-1 and J is TRBJ2-2; D may correspond to TRBD1 or TRBD2 (5 bases each). With 8 bases removed from V and 2 bases from J, the gap between germline ends came to 12 bases. CDR3 length: 14 residues. Germline-derived CDR1 and CDR2 are MGHRA and YSYEKL. CDR3 region: CASLPGTNTGELFF. The CDR3 nucleotides read TGCGCCAGCCTCCCAGGGACCAACACCGGGGAGCTGTTTTTT.

This clone was seen a handful of times. The rearrangement uses TRBV2 and TRBJ2-7; 8 nucleotides align to TRBD2. This CDR3 is built from 14 residues. V gave up 8 bases and J gave up 4 bases; unmatched junction bases: 10. Germline CDR1 SNHLY, CDR2 FYNNEI. CDR3 sequence reads: CASRRREAEYEQYF. DNA for the CDR3: TGTGCCAGCCGAAGGCGGGAGGCTGAATACGAGCAGTACTTC.

A few counts support this clone. The genes are TRBV12-3 or TRBV12-4 and TRBJ2-7; TRBD1 or TRBD2 may be the D gene (5 bases each). There are 11 residues in the CDR3. The V gene lost 0 bases and the J gene lost 8 bases, with 5 bases spanning the gap. DNA for the CDR3: TGTGCCAGCAGTTTAGCGGGACAGCAGTACTTC. Its protein is CASSLAGQQYF.

The chain is built from TRBV6-5 and TRBJ2-7, with no clear D. The V gene lost 6 bases and the J gene lost 0 bases, with 12 bases spanning the gap. The CDR3 consists of 14 residues. Germline-derived CDR1 and CDR2 are MNHEY and SVGAGI. This CDR3 is CASRLDQSSYEQYF. The CDR3 DNA follows: TGTGCCAGCAGATTGGATCAAAGCTCCTACGAGCAGTACTTC.

This clone has just one count. The rearrangement uses TRBV6-6 and TRBJ2-7; tentative D call: TRBD1 (5 bases). Germline V lookup: CDR1 MNHNY, CDR2 SVGAGI (reference sequence). V shed 6 bases and J shed 1 base, with 16 bases lying between them. The CDR3 runs to 15 residues. CDR3 in amino acids: CASSDSASNSYEQYF. The CDR3 nucleotides are TGTGCCAGCAGCGACAGCGCCTCCAATTCCTACGAGCAGTACTTC.

The genes are TRBV5-4 and TRBJ2-3; D is unresolved. CDR3 length equals 13 residues. Germline CDR1 SGHNT, CDR2 YYREEE (reference sequence). The V end lost 1 base, the J end lost 0 bases, and 3 bases lay between the germline ends. The CDR3 spells CASSLYSTDTQYF. The CDR3 nucleotides are TGTGCCAGCAGCTTGTATAGCACAGATACGCAGTATTTT.